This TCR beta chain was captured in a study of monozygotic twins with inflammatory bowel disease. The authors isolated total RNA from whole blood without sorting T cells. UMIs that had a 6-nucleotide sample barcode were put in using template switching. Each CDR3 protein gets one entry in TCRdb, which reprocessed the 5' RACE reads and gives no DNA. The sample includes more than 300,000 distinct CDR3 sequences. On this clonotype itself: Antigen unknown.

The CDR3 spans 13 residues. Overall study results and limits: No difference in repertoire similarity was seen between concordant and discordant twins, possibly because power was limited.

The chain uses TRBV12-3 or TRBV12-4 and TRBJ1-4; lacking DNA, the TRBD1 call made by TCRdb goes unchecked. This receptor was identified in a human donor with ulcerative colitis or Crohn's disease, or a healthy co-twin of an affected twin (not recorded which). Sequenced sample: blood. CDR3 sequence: CASSFGQGEKLFF.